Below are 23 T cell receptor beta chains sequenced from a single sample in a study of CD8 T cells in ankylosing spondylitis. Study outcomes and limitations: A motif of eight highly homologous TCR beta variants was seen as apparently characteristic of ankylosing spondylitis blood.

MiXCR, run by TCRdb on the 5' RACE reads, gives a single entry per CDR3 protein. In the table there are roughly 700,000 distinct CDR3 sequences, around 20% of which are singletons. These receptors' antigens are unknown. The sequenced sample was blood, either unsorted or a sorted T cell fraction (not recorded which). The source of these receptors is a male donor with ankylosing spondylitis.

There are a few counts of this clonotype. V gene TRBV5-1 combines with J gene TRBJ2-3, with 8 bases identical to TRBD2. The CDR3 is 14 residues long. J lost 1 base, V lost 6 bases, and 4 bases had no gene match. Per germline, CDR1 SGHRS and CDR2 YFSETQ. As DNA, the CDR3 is TGCGCCAGCACCGTGACTAGCGGCACAGATACGCAGTATTTT. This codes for CASTVTSGTDTQYF.

CDR3 amino acids: CSAPPGIYGQPQHF. The CDR3 nucleotides read TGCAGTGCTCCCCCCGGCATCTACGGTCAGCCCCAGCATTTT. V is TRBV20-1 and J is TRBJ1-5; unclear D gene. The V and J ends lost 5 bases and 6 bases respectively, with 17 bases between them. This CDR3 is built from 14 residues. Germline-derived CDR1 and CDR2 are DFQATT and SNEGSKA (reference sequence).

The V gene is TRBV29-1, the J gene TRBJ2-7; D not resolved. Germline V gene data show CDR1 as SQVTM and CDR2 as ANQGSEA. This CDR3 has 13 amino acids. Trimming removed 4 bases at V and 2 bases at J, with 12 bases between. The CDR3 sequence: CSVASPPAYEQYF. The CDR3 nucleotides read TGCAGCGTTGCAAGTCCGCCAGCCTACGAGCAGTACTTC.

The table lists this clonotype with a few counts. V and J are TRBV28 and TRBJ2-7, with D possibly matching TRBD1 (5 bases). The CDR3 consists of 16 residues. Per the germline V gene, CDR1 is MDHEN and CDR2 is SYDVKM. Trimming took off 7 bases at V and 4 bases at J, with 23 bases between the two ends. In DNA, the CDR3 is TGTGCCAGCATCAGTCATGGGGCAGGGCCGCCATACGAGCAGTACTTC. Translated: CASISHGAGPPYEQYF.

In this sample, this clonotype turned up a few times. The CDR3 DNA reads as TGTGCCAGCAGTGCGCTTAATGGTGAAGCTTTCTTT. Its protein is CASSALNGEAFF. The V and J genes are TRBV27 and TRBJ1-1; D call uncertain. V lost 5 bases and J lost 7, with 11 bases in between. The CDR3 is 12 residues long. CDR1 and CDR2 (germline): MNHEY, SMNVEV (reference sequence).

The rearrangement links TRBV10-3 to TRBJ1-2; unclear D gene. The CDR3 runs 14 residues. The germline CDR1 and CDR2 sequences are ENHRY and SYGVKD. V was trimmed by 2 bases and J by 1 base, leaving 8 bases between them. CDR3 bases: TGTGCCATCAGTGAGGACCGTAATAACTATGGCTACACCTTC. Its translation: CAISEDRNNYGYTF.

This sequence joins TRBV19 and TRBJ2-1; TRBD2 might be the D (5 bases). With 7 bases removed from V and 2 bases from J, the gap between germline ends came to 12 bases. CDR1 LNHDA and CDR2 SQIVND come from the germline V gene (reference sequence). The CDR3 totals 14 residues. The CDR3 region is CASKEASAYNEQFF. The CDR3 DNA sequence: TGTGCCAGTAAGGAGGCCTCGGCCTACAATGAGCAGTTCTTC.

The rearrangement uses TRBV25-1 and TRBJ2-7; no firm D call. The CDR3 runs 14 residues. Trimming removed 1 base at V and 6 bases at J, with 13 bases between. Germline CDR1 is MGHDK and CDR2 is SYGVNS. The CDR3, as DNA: TGTGCCAGCAGTGAATCTTGGACCCTCACCGAGCAGTACTTC. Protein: CASSESWTLTEQYF.

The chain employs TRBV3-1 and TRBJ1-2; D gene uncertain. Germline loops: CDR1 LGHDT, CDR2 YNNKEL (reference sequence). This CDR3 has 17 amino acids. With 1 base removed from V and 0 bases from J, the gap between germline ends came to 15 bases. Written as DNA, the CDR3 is TGTGCCAGCAGCCAAGGGGCAGGAATCGCCACTAACTATGGCTACACCTTC. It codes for CASSQGAGIATNYGYTF.

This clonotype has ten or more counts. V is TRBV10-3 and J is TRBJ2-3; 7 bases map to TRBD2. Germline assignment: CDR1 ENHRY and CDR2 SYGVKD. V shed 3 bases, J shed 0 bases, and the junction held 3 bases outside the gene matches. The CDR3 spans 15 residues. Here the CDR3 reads CAISDLAGSTDTQYF. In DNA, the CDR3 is TGTGCCATCAGTGATTTAGCGGGTAGCACAGATACGCAGTATTTT.

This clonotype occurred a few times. Written as DNA, the CDR3 is TGTGCCAGCAGCGGCCTAGGACAGGGAGAGGAGACCCAGTACTTC. Protein: CASSGLGQGEETQYF. The chain couples TRBV27 to TRBJ2-5, with 8 nucleotides matching TRBD1. After removal of 6 bases from V and 5 bases from J, the junction contained 11 bases not matched to a gene. Germline loops: CDR1 MNHEY, CDR2 SMNVEV (reference sequence). CDR3 length: 15 residues.

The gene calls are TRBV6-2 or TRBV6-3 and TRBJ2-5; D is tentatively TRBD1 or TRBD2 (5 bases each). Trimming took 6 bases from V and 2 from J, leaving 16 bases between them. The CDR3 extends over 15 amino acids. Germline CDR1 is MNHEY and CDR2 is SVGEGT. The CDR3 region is CASSPLEGIQETQYF. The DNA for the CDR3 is TGTGCCAGCAGCCCCCTCGAGGGGATTCAAGAGACCCAGTACTTC.

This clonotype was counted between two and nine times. Here the CDR3 DNA reads TGCAGTGCTAGTAGGAGCGATGAGCAGTTCTTC. Its protein is CSASRSDEQFF. The chain couples TRBV20-1 to TRBJ2-1; D ambiguous. CDR1 and CDR2 (germline): DFQATT, SNEGSKA (reference sequence). V was pared by 3 bases and J by 8 bases, with 8 bases between. The CDR3 is 11 residues long.

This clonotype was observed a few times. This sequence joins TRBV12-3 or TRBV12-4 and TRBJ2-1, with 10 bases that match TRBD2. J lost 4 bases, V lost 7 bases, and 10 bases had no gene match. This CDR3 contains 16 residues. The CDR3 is CASIWASGSLYNEQFF. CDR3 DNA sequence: TGTGCCAGCATATGGGCTAGCGGGAGCCTGTACAATGAGCAGTTCTTC.

The CDR3 loop is CSARGGNSEYNEQFF. As DNA, the CDR3 is TGCAGTGCTAGAGGAGGAAACTCGGAGTACAATGAGCAGTTCTTC. This chain joins TRBV20-1 and TRBJ2-1; D gene ambiguous. Germline V gene data show CDR1 as DFQATT and CDR2 as SNEGSKA (reference sequence). Trimming took 1 base from V and 4 from J, leaving 14 bases between them. This CDR3 is 15 amino acids long.

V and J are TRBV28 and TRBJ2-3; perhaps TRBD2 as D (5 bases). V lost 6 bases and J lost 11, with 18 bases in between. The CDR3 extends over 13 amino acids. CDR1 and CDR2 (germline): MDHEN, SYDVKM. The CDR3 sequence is CASSQNGEIEQYF. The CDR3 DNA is TGTGCCAGCAGCCAGAACGGGGAGATTGAGCAGTATTTT.

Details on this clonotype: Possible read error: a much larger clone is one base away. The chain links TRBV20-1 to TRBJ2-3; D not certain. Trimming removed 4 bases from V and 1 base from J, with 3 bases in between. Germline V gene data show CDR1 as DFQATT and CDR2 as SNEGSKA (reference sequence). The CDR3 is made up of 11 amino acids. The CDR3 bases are TGCAGTGCTATGCGCACAGATACGCAGTATTTT. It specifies CSAMRTDTQYF.

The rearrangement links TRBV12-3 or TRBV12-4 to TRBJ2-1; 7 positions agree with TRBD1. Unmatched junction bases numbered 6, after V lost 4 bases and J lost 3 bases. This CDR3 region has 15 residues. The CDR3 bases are TGTGCCAGCAGTTCAGTAGGGGGCGTCTACAATGAGCAGTTCTTC. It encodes CASSSVGGVYNEQFF.

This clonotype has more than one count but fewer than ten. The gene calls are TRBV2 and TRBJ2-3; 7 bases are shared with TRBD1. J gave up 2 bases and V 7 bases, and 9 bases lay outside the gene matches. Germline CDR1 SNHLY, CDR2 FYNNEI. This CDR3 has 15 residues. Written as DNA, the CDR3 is TGTGCCAGCAATCAAGACAGGGAACTCACAGATACGCAGTATTTT. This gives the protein CASNQDRELTDTQYF.

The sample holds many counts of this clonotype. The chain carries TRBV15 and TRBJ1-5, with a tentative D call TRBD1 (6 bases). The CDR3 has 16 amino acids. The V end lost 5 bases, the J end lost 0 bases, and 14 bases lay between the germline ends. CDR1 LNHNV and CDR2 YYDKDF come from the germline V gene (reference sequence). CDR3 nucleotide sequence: TGTGCCACCAGCTTTACCGACAGGTATAGCAATCAGCCCCAGCATTTT. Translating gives CATSFTDRYSNQPQHF. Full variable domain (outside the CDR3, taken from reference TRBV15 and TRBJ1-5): DAMVIQNPRYQVTQFGKPVTLSCSQTLNHNVMYWYQQKSSQAPKLLFHYYDKDFNNEADTPDNFQSRRPNTSFCFLDIRSPGLGDTAMYLCATSFTDRYSNQPQHFGDGTRLSIL.

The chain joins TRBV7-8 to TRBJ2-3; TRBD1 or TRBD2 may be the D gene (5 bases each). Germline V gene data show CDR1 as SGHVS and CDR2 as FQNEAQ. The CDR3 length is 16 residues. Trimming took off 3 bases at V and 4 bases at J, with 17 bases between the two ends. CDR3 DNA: TGTGCCAGCAGCTTGGGGTTTGGGGGAGAGGCAGATACGCAGTATTTT. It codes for CASSLGFGGEADTQYF.

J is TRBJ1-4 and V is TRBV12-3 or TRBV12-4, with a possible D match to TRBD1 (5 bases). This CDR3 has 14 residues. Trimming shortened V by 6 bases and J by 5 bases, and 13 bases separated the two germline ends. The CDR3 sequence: CASSQGGMNEKLFF. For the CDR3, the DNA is TGTGCCAGCAGCCAGGGAGGGATGAATGAAAAACTGTTTTTT.

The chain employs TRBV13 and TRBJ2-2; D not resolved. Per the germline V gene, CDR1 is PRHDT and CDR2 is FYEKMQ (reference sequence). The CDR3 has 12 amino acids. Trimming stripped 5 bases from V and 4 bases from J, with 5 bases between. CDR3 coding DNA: TGTGCCAGCAGCCATATCACCGGGGAGCTGTTTTTT. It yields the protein CASSHITGELFF. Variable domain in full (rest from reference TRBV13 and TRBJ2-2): AAGVIQSPRHLIKEKRETATLKCYPIPRHDTVYWYQQGPGQDPQFLISFYEKMQSDKGSIPDRFSAQQFSDYHSELNMSSLELGDSALYFCASSHITGELFFGEGSRLTVL.